This T cell receptor beta chain was recorded in a study of Graves' ophthalmopathy and Graves' hyperthyroidism. Study as a whole: Prior to any treatment, peripheral blood was collected at the time of initial diagnosis.

General study findings and limits: Thyroid clonotypes that were expanded above 0.001 frequency mostly also appeared in blood.

Ophthalmopathy donors showed moderate-to-severe activity, CAS ≥3, NOSPECS ≥4 and a duration under 3 months. Pregnancy or lactation, uncontrolled infections and other autoimmune diseases were grounds for excluding patients. V was pared by 5 bases and J by 2 bases, with 12 bases between. Germline CDR1 and CDR2: KGHSH and LQKENI. This CDR3 is built from 14 residues. This clonotype was picked up many times. The antigen is unknown. TCR beta CDR3 regions were amplified from RNA transcripts. After a first-round RT-PCR with HTBI primers, a second-round multiplex PCR was run. A single record per CDR3 protein comes from TCRdb applying MiXCR to the multiplex PCR reads. Of some 390,000 distinct CDR3 sequences in the sample, approximately 16% are singletons; the top ten hold roughly 1.4%.

The sequenced sample consisted of peripheral blood. The receptor's source is a young woman with Graves' ophthalmopathy. This sequence joins TRBV18 and TRBJ1-1, with a possible D match to TRBD1 (5 bases). This CDR3 reads CASSSTDINTEAFF. The CDR3, as DNA: TGTGCCAGCTCATCGACAGACATCAACACTGAAGCTTTCTTT.